The clone carrying this T cell receptor beta chain is medium-sized in the sample. Antigen unknown. The data were obtained in a study of OX40 agonist ivuxolimab in advanced cancers. Study-level information: Age averaged about 62 years (range about 23 to 85), and more than 80% were male. Study-level results: Nonresponders included some who also had low normalized T-cell clonal expansion.

The CDR3 is 15 amino acids. The V gene end was trimmed by 4 bases and the J gene end by 5 bases; junction bases not matched to a gene: 9. Measured with immunoSEQ multiplex PCR; TCRdb has only the in-frame clones, and not every one. Among tens of thousands of clones listed, around 77% were seen once. Patients who had autoimmune disease history or got systemic immunosuppression were left out. Baseline, cycle 4 day 1, and cycle 7 day 1 were the blood sampling points. Source: CD4+ or CD8+ T cells sorted from blood, taken in a trial of the OX40 agonist ivuxolimab. The clonotype was recovered from an adult with an advanced solid tumor such as melanoma, head and neck, liver or kidney cancer. The rearrangement joins TRBV23-1 to TRBJ2-7, with 9 bases aligning to TRBD1. TRBV23-1 is reported as an ORF; its role is uncertain. The CDR3 DNA is TGCGCCAGCAGTCTCGAGAGGACAGGGGAGCACGAGCAGTACTTC. Protein product: CASSLERTGEHEQYF.